One T cell receptor (beta chain) is described in this entry. Germline V gives CDR1 SGHTA, CDR2 FQGNSA. The CDR3 is made up of 14 amino acids. Trimming left V 6 bases short and J 0 bases short, with 6 bases between. Sequenced by immunoSEQ multiplex PCR; TCRdb stores in-frame clones only, minus some. The data show 35,000 to 50,000 clones, about 89% seen once. This sample stems from a study of T cell changes during pregnancy in multiple sclerosis. This receptor was identified in a female donor with multiple sclerosis, enrolled in a pregnancy study. Specimen: CD4+ T cells from peripheral blood mononuclear cells, collected after pregnancy. The chain couples TRBV7-2 to TRBJ2-6; no reliable D call. The CDR3 nucleotides are TGTGCCAGCAGATTCAACTCTGGGGCCAACGTCCTGACTTTC. It specifies CASRFNSGANVLTF. Filled out from reference TRBV7-2 and TRBJ2-6, the complete variable domain reads GAGVSQSPSNKVTEKGKDVELRCDPISGHTALYWYRQSLGQGLEFLIYFQGNSAPDKSGLPSDRFSAERTGGSVSTLTIQRTQQEDSAVYLCASRFNSGANVLTFGAGSRLTVL.